What follows are 18 T cell receptor beta chains derived from one specimen sequenced in a study of cytomegalovirus exposure and HLA in healthy donors. Amplification used 60 Vbeta primers and 13 Jbeta primers. Libraries were prepared by immunoSEQ multiplex PCR; TCRdb keeps only in-frame clonotypes and omits some of them. Of about 110,000 clones in the sample, 82% were seen once. The specimen was PBMCs. These receptors came from a man aged 50-60 years in good health and CMV-seronegative.

V and J are TRBV9 and TRBJ1-1; D is possibly TRBD1 (5 bases). The CDR3 totals 15 residues. Trimming removed 3 bases at V and 4 bases at J, with 16 bases between. CDR1 and CDR2 from the germline V gene are SGDLS and YYNGEE. The CDR3 coding sequence is TGTGCCAGCAGCGCAGACACTTTAAGGGGCACTGAAGCTTTCTTT. Its translation: CASSADTLRGTEAFF.

This clone was seen only once. J is TRBJ1-1 and V is TRBV27; the D gene is possibly TRBD1 (5 bases). V shed 11 bases and J shed 3 bases, with 13 bases lying between them. The germline V gene encodes CDR1 MNHEY and CDR2 SMNVEV (reference sequence). The CDR3 is made up of 12 amino acids. The CDR3 protein is CASRARDTEAFF. CDR3 coding DNA: TGTGCCTCCAGGGCTCGGGACACTGAAGCTTTCTTT.

The gene calls are TRBV2 and TRBJ1-5, with unresolved D. Trimming removed 6 bases at V and 0 bases at J, with 12 bases between. Germline CDR1 reads SNHLY; CDR2 reads FYNNEI. The CDR3 contains 15 residues. Here the CDR3 DNA reads TGTGCCAGCAGGGCAACAAGTTATAGCAATCAGCCCCAGCATTTT. As protein: CASRATSYSNQPQHF. Full variable domain (rest looked up from reference TRBV2 and TRBJ1-5): EPEVTQTPSHQVTQMGQEVILRCVPISNHLYFYWYRQILGQKVEFLVSFYNNEISEKSEIFDDQFSVERPDGSNFTLKIRSTKLEDSAMYFCASRATSYSNQPQHFGDGTRLSIL.

This chain uses TRBV6-4 with TRBJ2-7, with D tentatively TRBD2 (7 bases). The V gene lost 0 bases and the J gene lost 2 bases, with 14 bases spanning the gap. This CDR3 has 16 residues. Germline V gives CDR1 MRHNA, CDR2 SNTAGT. CDR3 nucleotides: TGTGCCAGCAGTGACTCAGGGGGGGCTGGGGCCTACGAGCAGTACTTC. Protein sequence: CASSDSGGAGAYEQYF.

The CDR3 spells CASSPRGLSEKLFF. CDR3 bases: TGTGCCAGCAGTCCCAGGGGGCTTAGTGAAAAACTGTTTTTT. The V and J genes are TRBV27 and TRBJ1-4; 8 nucleotides line up with TRBD1. The junction had 6 bases not matched to a gene; V was cut back by 5 bases and J by 7 bases. Germline loops: CDR1 MNHEY, CDR2 SMNVEV (reference sequence). CDR3 size: 14 residues.

The chain couples TRBV2 to TRBJ2-5; D not certain. The CDR3 covers 14 residues. The germline V gene has CDR1 SNHLY and CDR2 FYNNEI. The V gene lost 7 bases and the J gene lost 4 bases, with 16 bases spanning the gap. The CDR3 here is CASTSYNQVETQYF. The CDR3, as DNA: TGTGCCAGCACCTCTTACAACCAAGTAGAGACCCAGTACTTC.

The chain uses TRBV6-1 and TRBJ2-7; D is undetermined. The ends were cut back, 2 bases at V and 1 base at J, with 9 bases in the middle. This CDR3 region has 14 residues. Germline lookup yields CDR1 MNHNS and CDR2 SASEGT. CDR3 residues: CASSERGLSYEQYV. CDR3 coding DNA: TGTGCCAGCAGTGAACGCGGTTTATCCTACGAGCAGTACGTC.

The chain has TRBV7-7 and TRBJ2-5, with D maybe TRBD2 (6 bases). The CDR3 covers 15 residues. V shed 4 bases and J shed 5 bases, with 17 bases lying between them. In germline, CDR1 is SSHAT, CDR2 FNYEAQ (reference sequence). The CDR3 coding sequence is TGTGCCAGCAGCTCCTCCAACGGTGGAGGGGAGACCCAGTACTTC. This encodes CASSSSNGGGETQYF.

The table lists this clone with a count of one. The chain employs TRBV19 and TRBJ2-6; D is perhaps TRBD2 (8 bases). The CDR3 consists of 18 residues. The germline V and J ends were trimmed by 7 bases and 0 bases, with 19 bases remaining between them. CDR1 and CDR2 from the germline V gene are LNHDA and SQIVND (reference sequence). The CDR3 reads CASTSAGGQSSGANVLTF. CDR3 nucleotide sequence: TGTGCCAGTACTTCCGCGGGGGGACAGTCCTCTGGGGCCAACGTCCTGACTTTC.

V is TRBV4-1 and J is TRBJ2-3; maybe TRBD1 (7 bases). CDR3 size: 15 residues. Trimming removed 3 bases from V and 3 bases from J, with 13 bases in between. Germline V gives CDR1 MGHRA, CDR2 YSYEKL. DNA for the CDR3: TGCGCCAGCAGCCAGCGGGACAGTCTTACAGATACGCAGTATTTT. Residues: CASSQRDSLTDTQYF.

V is TRBV6-6 and J is TRBJ1-2; D remains ambiguous. The V end was cut by 5 bases, the J end by 7 bases, with 14 bases between. This CDR3 comprises 13 residues. In germline, CDR1 is MNHNY, CDR2 SVGAGI (reference sequence). In DNA form, the CDR3 reads TGTGCCAGCAGTCAGGTCGAAACTGGTGGCTACACCTTC. Translation: CASSQVETGGYTF.

V gene TRBV5-1 combines with J gene TRBJ1-3; D might be TRBD1 (5 bases). CDR1 and CDR2 (germline): SGHRS, YFSETQ. Trimming stripped 3 bases from V and 4 bases from J, with 14 bases between. This CDR3 is built from 15 residues. CDR3 bases: TGCGCCAGCAGCTCGAGAGGAGGGGTAGGAAACACCATATATTTT. Amino acid sequence: CASSSRGGVGNTIYF. Together with reference TRBV5-1 and TRBJ1-3, the CDR3 gives the full variable domain: KAGVTQTPRYLIKTRGQQVTLSCSPISGHRSVSWYQQTPGQGLQFLFEYFSETQRNKGNFPGRFSGRQFSNSRSEMNVSTLELGDSALYLCASSSRGGVGNTIYFGEGSWLTVV.

CDR3 sequence: CASSPSTGVTEQYF. In nucleotides, the CDR3 is TGTGCCAGTAGTCCCTCCACAGGGGTCACCGAGCAGTACTTC. V usage is TRBV19 and J usage is TRBJ2-7; 7 bases line up with TRBD1. The CDR3 totals 14 residues. Germline CDR1 and CDR2: LNHDA and SQIVND (reference sequence). The V segment lost 5 bases and the J segment 6 bases; nucleotides outside the gene matches: 10.

The table lists this clone with a count of one. The V and J genes are TRBV27 and TRBJ1-2, with D possibly being TRBD1 (6 bases). The germline gives CDR1 MNHEY, CDR2 SMNVEV (reference sequence). Trimming cost V 4 bases and J 5 bases, with 14 bases left between them. The CDR3 totals 14 residues. The CDR3 sequence: CASSYRDTGYGYTF. The CDR3, as DNA: TGTGCCAGCAGTTACCGGGACACCGGGTATGGCTACACCTTC.

The CDR3: CASSEERGDPVQYF. CDR3 in DNA: TGTGCCAGCAGTGAAGAGCGGGGCGATCCGGTCCAGTACTTC. The chain is built from TRBV6-1 and TRBJ2-5, with 7 bases that match TRBD2. CDR1 is MNHNS and CDR2 is SASEGT in the germline V gene. The CDR3 extends over 14 amino acids. The V and J ends lost 1 base and 10 bases, in that order; junction bases with no gene match: 9.

This rearrangement joins TRBV11-2 to TRBJ2-1; 11 bases line up with TRBD2. CDR1 is SGHAT, CDR2 FQNNGV, per germline. V shed 2 bases, J shed 10 bases, and the junction held 10 bases outside the gene matches. The CDR3 spans 16 residues. CDR3 loop: CASSLLVLAGVREQFF. The CDR3 nucleotides are TGTGCCAGCAGCTTATTGGTACTAGCGGGGGTCCGCGAGCAGTTCTTC.

The chain recombines TRBV6-1 with TRBJ1-3, with 7 bases that match TRBD1. The germline gives CDR1 MNHNS, CDR2 SASEGT. The trim removed 7 bases at V and 1 base at J, leaving 4 bases unmatched. The length of the CDR3 is 14 residues. As DNA, the CDR3 is TGTGCCAGCACCGGGACAGCTTCTGGAAACACCATATATTTT. Amino acid sequence: CASTGTASGNTIYF.

The chain uses TRBV9 and TRBJ1-2; a possible D gene is TRBD1 (6 bases). This CDR3 contains 13 residues. V was shortened by 4 bases and J by 4 bases, with 11 bases between the two germline ends. Per the germline V gene, CDR1 is SGDLS and CDR2 is YYNGEE. CDR3 in amino acids: CASSNGQLYGYTF. CDR3 bases: TGTGCCAGCAGCAACGGACAGCTCTATGGCTACACCTTC.